This T cell receptor beta chain was sequenced in a study of blood T cell repertoires in COVID-19 (dated by TCRdb to between 2020 and 2021). About the study as a whole: Samples from collaborators originated in the United States, Italy and Spain and spanned both the acute and convalescent phases of COVID-19. Deeply sampled blood TCRbeta repertoires from subjects exposed to, actively infected with, or recovered from COVID-19 were included in the dataset. The material from the prospective study consisted of cDNA or gDNA derived from T cells, B-cell-depleted T cells, or PBMCs. Where available, HLA class I and class II types were taken from metadata supplied by the sample provider and were not determined by assay-based typing. Samples were obtained from the ongoing ImmuneRACE study (first 160 participants) and from about 1,300 subjects provided by 6 global collaborators. A freely available public database, intended as a resource for researchers studying the immune response to SARS-CoV-2, is where the repertoires were released. Sample metadata almost always included a de-identified subject ID, COVID-19 status, age in years and sex. General findings and caveats noted by the study authors: How much clinical and demographic metadata was included differed by source and by participant, and the metadata was provided uncurated.

The immunoSEQ Assay, a bias-controlled multiplex PCR, was used to amplify TCRbeta CDR3 regions from genomic DNA. The published analysis was carried out like this. The number of nucleated cells in each sample was estimated by amplification of reference gene primers within the assay. Sequence reads were collapsed and filtered to measure the absolute abundance of every unique TCRbeta CDR3 rearrangement. For each sample, productive Simpson clonality was calculated by taking the square root of Simpson's diversity index across productive rearrangements. TCRdb took this table from immuneACCESS and kept in-frame rearrangements with V and J called. Such tables lack part of the clones; where checked against another copy, unresolved V genes explain under half of the gap, and the rest is unexplained. That table gives V, J and clone size, and the DNA gave D and trimming. The sample table records around 280,000 clones; about nine tenths of these occur just once. 2% to 2.5% of the sample belongs to the ten largest clones.

A second Seattle source provided samples from volunteer blood donors who had recovered from COVID-19. The collaborating institutions used their own protocols to collect whole blood in K2EDTA tubes. For TCRbeta analysis, collaborator samples were shipped as frozen whole blood, as isolated PBMCs, or as DNA extracted from either sample type. On this clone: Its binding antigen is unknown. Base qualities are not recorded, but no much larger clone differs from it by a single base.

The cysteine opens and the phenylalanine closes a CDR3 of 14 amino acids. The CDR3 DNA has 42 bases and is translated from base 1. The germline V gene specifies SGDLS as CDR1 and YYNGEE as CDR2. The junction carries 6 bases between V and J, which are trimmed by 0 bases and 1 base respectively. The rearrangement combines TRBV9 with TRBJ2-3, with the D gene uncertain. Sequencing input: peripheral blood. The origin of this receptor is a woman between 50 and 59 years old who had recovered from COVID-19. The sequenced DNA: TGTGCCAGCAGCGTAGAGCTAGGCACAGATACGCAGTATTTT. Its amino acids are CASSVELGTDTQYF.